The next 29 T cell receptor beta chains were all read from a single sample in a study of control samples from healthy donors and cancer patients. Using immunoSEQ multiplex PCR, the repertoire was profiled, and TCRdb retains in-frame clones only, with some absent. The profile covers over 80,000 clones, with roughly 91% appearing a single time and around 16% taken by the ten largest. The material sequenced was blood. The receptors were sampled from a man aged 25 to 40 in good health.

This clone was counted a few times. V is TRBV28 and J is TRBJ1-5; 7 bases match TRBD1. This CDR3 has 15 amino acids. J gave up 5 bases and V 3 bases, and 7 bases lay outside the gene matches. Looked up from germline, CDR1 is MDHEN and CDR2 is SYDVKM. CDR3 loop: CASSLVGGEHQPQHF. CDR3 coding DNA: TGTGCCAGCAGTTTGGTAGGGGGCGAACATCAGCCCCAGCATTTT.

This clone was seen just once. The chain employs TRBV6-6 and TRBJ2-7; TRBD1 matches 8 bases. Trimming took 2 bases from V and 3 from J; bases not matched to a gene: 3. Germline CDR1 and CDR2: MNHNY and SVGAGI (reference sequence). The CDR3 has 14 amino acids. The CDR3 sequence: CASSYAGQGYEQYF. CDR3 nucleotides: TGTGCCAGCAGTTACGCCGGACAGGGCTACGAGCAGTACTTC.

The rearrangement links TRBV20-1 to TRBJ2-2; D ambiguous. The CDR3 contains 14 residues. CDR1 is DFQATT and CDR2 is SNEGSKA in the germline V gene (reference sequence). Trimming took off 3 bases at V and 5 bases at J, with 13 bases between the two ends. CDR3 sequence (DNA): TGCAGTGCTAGTTCGCTGACCGAGACCGGGGAGCTGTTTTTT. It translates to CSASSLTETGELFF.

The chain carries TRBV11-2 and TRBJ2-1; 11 nucleotides align to TRBD2. The CDR3 extends over 15 amino acids. Germline CDR1 is SGHAT and CDR2 is FQNNGV. J lost 2 bases, V lost 5 bases, and 2 bases had no gene match. The CDR3 DNA reads as TGTGCCAGCAGCCGGACTAGCGGGCCCTACAATGAGCAGTTCTTC. This sequence encodes CASSRTSGPYNEQFF.

In nucleotides, the CDR3 is TGTGCCAGCAGTCCCACTAGCGGATACACCGGGGAGCTGTTTTTT. This translates into CASSPTSGYTGELFF. The chain carries TRBV7-3 and TRBJ2-2; TRBD2 matches at 8 bases. Per the germline V gene, CDR1 is SGHTA and CDR2 is FQGTGA. The CDR3 has 15 amino acids. Unmatched junction bases numbered 6, after V lost 6 bases and J lost 3 bases.

J is TRBJ2-3 and V is TRBV4-2; no firm D call. Germline V gives CDR1 LGHNA, CDR2 YNFKEQ. This CDR3 is 15 amino acids long. Between the trimmed V and J ends, which lost 3 bases and 4 bases, there was a span of 14 bases. This chain's CDR3 is CASSQYTRGADTQYF. CDR3 bases: TGTGCCAGCAGCCAGTATACCAGAGGTGCAGATACGCAGTATTTT.

This clone was seen more than once but under ten times. The J gene is TRBJ1-5, the V gene TRBV28, with no clear D. CDR3 size: 15 residues. V was pared by 2 bases and J by 6 bases, with 14 bases between. Germline V CDR1 and CDR2: MDHEN, SYDVKM. The CDR3 loop is CASSLVDRVGQPQHF. The CDR3 nucleotides read TGTGCCAGCAGTTTAGTAGATAGGGTGGGTCAGCCCCAGCATTTT.

CDR3 sequence: CATSRLRQGAADTQYF. In DNA form, the CDR3 reads TGTGCCACCAGCAGACTTCGACAGGGGGCGGCAGATACGCAGTATTTT. This chain connects TRBV15 to TRBJ2-3; 10 bases fit TRBD1. The CDR3 spans 16 residues. Germline V lookup: CDR1 LNHNV, CDR2 YYDKDF (reference sequence). V was clipped by 2 bases and J by 4 bases; unmatched bases: 6.

The V and J genes are TRBV7-2 and TRBJ1-4; TRBD1 agrees at 7 bases. With 3 bases clipped from V and 4 bases from J, the junction kept 2 bases outside the gene matches. The germline CDR1 and CDR2 sequences are SGHTA and FQGNSA. CDR3 length: 14 residues. CDR3 DNA sequence: TGTGCCAGCAGCTTTACAGGGGTTAATGAAAAACTGTTTTTT. This codes for CASSFTGVNEKLFF.

This chain joins TRBV6-5 and TRBJ1-2, with D possibly being TRBD1 (5 bases). The V end was cut by 0 bases, the J end by 8 bases, with 13 bases between. CDR1 and CDR2 (germline): MNHEY, SVGAGI. The CDR3 loop spans 14 amino acids. CDR3 sequence (DNA): TGTGCCAGCAGTTACTCGGGGACTGTTATCGGCTACACCTTC. Residues: CASSYSGTVIGYTF.

The chain carries TRBV10-1 and TRBJ2-3; possibly TRBD1 for D (5 bases). Germline loops: CDR1 WNHNN, CDR2 SYGVQD (reference sequence). The V end was cut by 1 base, the J end by 3 bases, with 14 bases between. This CDR3 region has 16 residues. In DNA, the CDR3 is TGCGCCAGCAGTGAGTGGGCGGCAGGGAAGACAGATACGCAGTATTTT. This translates into CASSEWAAGKTDTQYF.

A single count supports this clone. The rearrangement links TRBV6-5 to TRBJ1-5, with D hard to call. With 0 bases removed from V and 7 bases from J, the gap between germline ends came to 7 bases. CDR3 size: 13 residues. Per the germline V gene, CDR1 is MNHEY and CDR2 is SVGAGI. The CDR3 loop is CASSYSQLQPQHF. CDR3 nucleotides: TGTGCCAGCAGTTACTCCCAGTTACAGCCCCAGCATTTT.

The chain employs TRBV27 and TRBJ2-2, with D unresolved. Germline values: CDR1 MNHEY, CDR2 SMNVEV (reference sequence). CDR3 length equals 13 residues. V lost 2 bases, J lost 6 bases, and 7 bases lay in between. CDR3 region: CASSLAGAGELFF. CDR3 DNA sequence: TGTGCCAGCAGTTTAGCAGGCGCCGGGGAGCTGTTTTTT.

The chain carries TRBV29-1 and TRBJ1-2, with a weak D call TRBD1 (5 bases). CDR1 and CDR2 from the germline V gene are SQVTM and ANQGSEA. Trimming took 1 base from V and 9 from J, leaving 21 bases between them. There are 15 residues in the CDR3. In DNA form, the CDR3 reads TGCAGCGTTGAAGGGGGGTACAACTCCGCTTCCCGCTACACCTTC. Its protein product is CSVEGGYNSASRYTF.

The chain is built from TRBV6-5 and TRBJ1-1; D not resolved. The CDR3 covers 13 residues. The germline V gene encodes CDR1 MNHEY and CDR2 SVGAGI. V lost 7 bases and J lost 1, with 10 bases in between. For the CDR3, the DNA is TGTGCCAGCATCCTAGACGGGAACACTGAAGCTTTCTTT. This sequence encodes CASILDGNTEAFF.

The chain joins TRBV6-1 to TRBJ2-7; no clear D gene. Trimming removed 2 bases from V and 2 bases from J, with 13 bases in between. This CDR3 comprises 15 residues. The V gene's germline CDR1 is MNHNS and CDR2 SASEGT. The CDR3 bases are TGTGCCAGCAGTGAAAGGTGGGGTCGACCCTACGAGCAGTACTTC. It translates to CASSERWGRPYEQYF.

The V and J genes are TRBV13 and TRBJ2-3; D remains unclear. With 5 bases removed from V and 2 bases from J, the gap between germline ends came to 5 bases. Per the germline V gene, CDR1 is PRHDT and CDR2 is FYEKMQ (reference sequence). The CDR3 is 12 amino acids. CDR3 amino acids: CASSPYTDTQYF. CDR3 sequence (DNA): TGTGCCAGCAGCCCGTACACAGATACGCAGTATTTT.

This clone has just a few counts. The rearrangement links TRBV9 to TRBJ2-5; 8 bases are a match to TRBD2. This CDR3 spans 15 amino acids. Losses at the gene ends were 0 bases for V and 4 bases for J; bases not matched to a gene: 5. CDR1 and CDR2 from the germline V gene are SGDLS and YYNGEE. CDR3 sequence: CASSVASLAGETQYF. The CDR3 region has the DNA TGTGCCAGCAGCGTAGCTAGCCTAGCGGGAGAGACCCAGTACTTC.

A word on this clone: Other DNA sequences within the sample encode an identical CDR3. The rearrangement links TRBV27 to TRBJ1-2, with TRBD1 as a possible D gene (5 bases). The CDR3 contains 14 residues. Germline CDR1 MNHEY, CDR2 SMNVEV (reference sequence). V was clipped by 1 base and J by 5 bases, with 11 bases between them. The CDR3 sequence is CASSLFGGGYGYTF. The CDR3 nucleotides read TGTGCCAGCAGTTTATTTGGGGGAGGGTATGGCTACACCTTC.

This rearrangement joins TRBV9 to TRBJ1-4; D unclear. V lost 3 bases and J lost 1, with 10 bases in between. This CDR3 region has 15 residues. Germline CDR1 reads SGDLS; CDR2 reads YYNGEE. CDR3 loop: CASSGLGLTNEKLFF. The CDR3 nucleotides read TGTGCCAGCAGCGGCCTAGGGCTAACTAATGAAAAACTGTTTTTT.

The genes are TRBV7-8 and TRBJ1-5; tentatively, D is TRBD1 (5 bases). The CDR3 is 18 amino acids. Germline V gives CDR1 SGHVS, CDR2 FQNEAQ. V lost 5 bases and J lost 0, with 20 bases in between. The CDR3, as DNA: TGTGCCAGCAGCCCCGGGGGGGGGAGGGCCTATAGCAATCAGCCCCAGCATTTT. It encodes CASSPGGGRAYSNQPQHF.

The rearrangement joins TRBV19 to TRBJ1-4, with D uncertain. The CDR3 consists of 13 residues. V was clipped by 4 bases and J by 14 bases, with 17 bases between them. Germline V gene data show CDR1 as LNHDA and CDR2 as SQIVND (reference sequence). The CDR3 sequence is CASSTGPSEWLFF. CDR3 coding DNA: TGTGCCAGTAGTACGGGTCCTTCAGAATGGCTGTTTTTT. The full variable domain, completed using reference TRBV19 and TRBJ1-4, is DGGITQSPKYLFRKEGQNVTLSCEQNLNHDAMYWYRQDPGQGLRLIYYSQIVNDFQKGDIAEGYSVSREKKESFPLTVTSAQKNPTAFYLCASSTGPSEWLFFGSGTQLSVL.

The chain joins TRBV25-1 to TRBJ2-2; D assignment may be TRBD1 or TRBD2 (6 bases each). V shed 7 bases and J shed 3 bases, with 15 bases lying between them. CDR3 size: 15 residues. The germline V gene has CDR1 MGHDK and CDR2 SYGVNS. The CDR3: CASKRGRLDTGELFF. The CDR3 DNA is TGTGCCAGCAAACGGGGGCGCTTGGACACCGGGGAGCTGTTTTTT.

This clone was counted a few times. The CDR3 region has the DNA TGTGCCAGCACCATAGGTCCGCCCTCCTACGAGCAGTACTTC. The encoded protein is CASTIGPPSYEQYF. The chain joins TRBV6-5 to TRBJ2-7, with D unclear. With 7 bases removed from V and 0 bases from J, the gap between germline ends came to 13 bases. This CDR3 comprises 14 residues. Germline CDR1 and CDR2: MNHEY and SVGAGI.

This clone was picked up a small number of times. The V gene is TRBV2, the J gene TRBJ2-7; 7 nucleotides agree with TRBD1. This CDR3 spans 13 amino acids. The J segment lost 0 bases and the V segment lost 4 bases, leaving 0 bases of the junction unmatched. Germline CDR1 is SNHLY and CDR2 is FYNNEI. CDR3 loop: CASSGDSSYEQYF. The CDR3, as DNA: TGTGCCAGCAGTGGGGACAGCTCCTACGAGCAGTACTTC.

This sequence joins TRBV4-1 and TRBJ2-7; possibly TRBD2 for D (6 bases). Trimming cost V 5 bases and J 7 bases, with 15 bases left between them. The CDR3 totals 13 residues. Germline CDR1 reads MGHRA; CDR2 reads YSYEKL. Here the CDR3 reads CASSGLTMGEQYF. DNA of the CDR3: TGCGCCAGCAGCGGACTAACCATGGGGGAGCAGTACTTC.

This chain uses TRBV7-9 with TRBJ2-7; the match to TRBD1 covers 8 bases. Germline V lookup: CDR1 SEHNR, CDR2 FQNEAQ (reference sequence). With 5 bases clipped from V and 7 bases from J, the junction kept 10 bases outside the gene matches. The CDR3 runs to 14 residues. The CDR3 reads CASSTDREVGEQYF. The CDR3 DNA sequence: TGTGCCAGCAGCACGGACAGGGAAGTAGGGGAGCAGTACTTC.

This chain connects TRBV11-2 to TRBJ2-1, with 7 nucleotides matching TRBD2. This CDR3 has 12 amino acids. The V gene's germline CDR1 is SGHAT and CDR2 FQNNGV. Trimming took 10 bases from V and 10 from J; bases not matched to a gene: 10. CDR3 residues: CATAEPGGEQFF. CDR3 nucleotide sequence: TGTGCCACCGCGGAGCCGGGGGGAGAGCAGTTCTTC.

The V call is TRBV4-1, the J call TRBJ2-7, with TRBD2 matching 10 bases. Germline lookup yields CDR1 MGHRA and CDR2 YSYEKL. There are 16 residues in the CDR3. Trimming cost V 4 bases and J 2 bases; bases outside gene matches: 8. CDR3 coding DNA: TGCGCCAGCAGCCGTGCGGCTAGCGGGAGAACCTACGAGCAGTACTTC. Encoded protein: CASSRAASGRTYEQYF.